The rows below give T cell receptor beta chains drawn from one sample of a study of T cell responses to AZD1222 COVID-19 vaccine. Using immunoSEQ multiplex PCR, the repertoire was profiled, and TCRdb retains in-frame clones only, with some absent. Of 85,000 to 90,000 clones listed, around 90% are singletons. The sample was peripheral blood, taken on day 0 of MenACWY control vaccination. These receptors all stem from an adult in good health. Each CDR3 is given with its conserved first and last residue. Expanded clones get a size class; other rows say once, few or many, or leave the size out.

V gene	clone size	J gene	CDR3 protein
TRBV6-2/TRBV6-3	many	TRBJ2-7	CASSPTGYYEQYF
TRBV4-3	NA	TRBJ2-3	CASSQGMGGRSTDTQYF
TRBV5-5	NA	TRBJ1-3	CASSRVAGTGNTIYF
TRBV23-1	NA	TRBJ2-6	CASKGQRLSGANVLTF
TRBV11-2	NA	TRBJ2-7	CASRFGTGQGAYEQYF
TRBV6-5	NA	TRBJ1-2	CASSYSRVQGYTF
TRBV7-8	once	TRBJ2-5	CASSITGQGSETQYF
TRBV13	few	TRBJ2-7	CASSLGGRGHEQYF
TRBV20-1	NA	TRBJ2-3	CSASNAGGGKGRDTQYF
TRBV3-1/TRBV3-2	NA	TRBJ1-3	CASSPRSGNTIYF
TRBV6-5	NA	TRBJ1-6	CASSQRGDSPLHF
TRBV30	NA	TRBJ1-4	CAWSAGAREKLFF
TRBV27	NA	TRBJ1-1	CASSSAGTALEAFF
TRBV4-2	NA	TRBJ2-1	CASSQGRGDYNEQFF
TRBV19	NA	TRBJ1-4	CASRDLNEKLFF
TRBV27	once	TRBJ1-1	CASSFYPSEAMNTEAFF
TRBV2	NA	TRBJ2-2	CARRKGQDNTGELFF
TRBV30	NA	TRBJ2-7	CAWSQWGGYRYEQYF
TRBV6-5	NA	TRBJ1-1	CASRIGQGANTEAFF
TRBV4-3	once	TRBJ1-3	CASSHGTGLEVTGNTIYF
TRBV5-6	NA	TRBJ2-7	CASSLGGAGPWGSSEQYF
TRBV18	NA	TRBJ2-7	CASSQGGWYEQYF
TRBV7-3	NA	TRBJ2-3	CASSQGLGDTQYF
TRBV19	NA	TRBJ1-6	CASSQQGWGSPLHF
TRBV7-2	NA	TRBJ1-1	CADARDSALNTEAFF
TRBV7-8	NA	TRBJ2-1	CASSTVAGSTYNEQFF
TRBV18	NA	TRBJ2-1	CASSPGTGSSNEQFF
TRBV4-3	NA	TRBJ1-2	CASSQEPGAYGYTF
TRBV20-1	NA	TRBJ2-3	CSASGLAGVDTQYF
TRBV6-1	NA	TRBJ1-2	CASSEGPVGNGYTF
TRBV19	NA	TRBJ2-1	CASSTDRTQFF
TRBV24-1	NA	TRBJ2-2	CATSDSSNTGELFF
TRBV4-1	few	TRBJ1-5	CASSQDLIVYSNQPQHF
TRBV28	once	TRBJ2-1	CASSLRLNEQFF
TRBV6-1	NA	TRBJ1-2	CASSDYHDSRSNYGYTF
TRBV7-2	NA	TRBJ1-1	CASSPRTRRAFF
TRBV6-5	NA	TRBJ1-1	CASSYRRPDTEAFF
TRBV7-2	NA	TRBJ2-7	CASTTHGGGVNEQYF
TRBV28	once	TRBJ1-5	CASSLRRQALNQPQHF
TRBV5-6	NA	TRBJ1-2	CASSSLVYRTENYGYTF
TRBV19	once	TRBJ1-3	CASSTTGDGNTIYF
TRBV19	NA	TRBJ1-5	CASRTLRTGTEQPQHF
TRBV7-9	NA	TRBJ1-6	CASSLGQGDNSPLHF
TRBV18	NA	TRBJ1-3	CASSPFRPSEFTGGTGNTIYF
TRBV3-1/TRBV3-2	NA	TRBJ2-1	CASSQTSSGNEQFF
TRBV6-5	NA	TRBJ2-7	CASRGQGNEQYF